This TCR beta chain derives from a study of long-term antiretroviral therapy in people with HIV (dated by TCRdb to between 2020 and 2023). Background on the whole study: The earliest samples were collected roughly a decade before the 2015 WHO recommendation for immediate ART, at a time when ART was usually postponed until CD4 counts fell. No cross-contamination during QIAcube processing was seen in test extractions of a monoclonal T-cell line run alongside 33 polyclonal samples. The cohort contributed about 200 cryopreserved PBMC samples from fewer than 35 adults with confirmed HIV infection, collected serially over a mean of approximately six years (range 1-12). Eleven of the 30 participants with HIV were female. Whether ART initiation and durable HIV suppression were associated with changes in peripheral blood TRB repertoire composition and diversity was tested in a retrospective serial study.

To be included, a participant needed at least one PBMC sample from before ART initiation plus at least two post-ART samples. Treatment was received in the United States of America by all participants with HIV. Cryopreserved samples of about 1-10 million PBMC were thawed and washed before DNA extraction. At the time of the earliest PBMC sample for each participant with HIV, ages ranged from roughly 23 to 55 years. PBMC samples were contributed by each participant from 1-4 timepoints before ART initiation and 2-8 timepoints after ART initiation, with a median of 7 samples. Serial HIV viral load, CD4+ T-cell count, ART history and demographic data were obtained for every participant. Using a Qiagen kit on a QIAcube, genomic DNA was extracted from unsorted PBMC, with samples processed in batches of 12. Broad study findings and their caveats: Because PBMC availability was limited, only the TCR beta chain was sequenced, with no alpha chain pairing. Unsorted PBMC were profiled instead of sorted CD4+ and CD8+ T cells because pre-ART samples had limited cell numbers. Starting ART was linked to a significant rise in TRB diversity, yet even with long-term ART the diversity remained significantly lower than in transplant donor controls. At every time point, the repertoire was dominated by expanded TRB clones first identified before ART initiation, although this dominance fluctuated and, in many PLHIV, declined after ART. Inferences about post-ART repertoire changes are limited because no data were available on ART adherence, viral resistance or therapy changes. The samples were dated from about 2004 to 2018, and the ART regimens that were used may be less effective than current ART regimens. Compared with controls, HIV repertoires had narrower CDR3 length ranges, and the network structure pointed to an antigen-experienced repertoire that shifted only slightly toward naive after ART.

The immunoSEQ hsTCRB v3.0 assay was used at survey level resolution to sequence the TRB variable region. TRB sequencing targeted a depth of about 40,000-50,000 T-cell genomes per sample. Pooled TRB libraries were sequenced on an Illumina MiSeq with a v3 150-cycle kit. Turning to the authors' computational methods: Repertoire analysis was performed in R inside a reproducible Nextflow workflow that covered QC, data transformation and analysis. Custom analyses were implemented in LymphoSeq2, an R package for AIRR-Seq data exploration. After excluding several samples that yielded fewer than 5000 total TRB sequences, fewer than 200 HIV repertoires remained for analysis. Among the 180 to 200 retained HIV repertoires, 55 to 60 were collected before ART initiation and over 120 were collected after ART initiation. Repertoires were downsampled to 5000 TRB nucleotide sequences, with summary statistics averaged over 100 downsampling iterations. Only TRB sequences with CDR3 regions of at least seven amino acids were retained for analysis. Two measures captured diversity: a Shannon entropy-derived clonality score and the Gini coefficient. In repertoire networks, the top 5000 CDR3 amino acid sequences were linked whenever an edit distance of one separated two sequences. Antigen specificity groups and MHC restriction were predicted for TRB CDR3 amino acid sequences with GLIPH2. CDR3 amino acid sequences were matched against VDJdb and McPAS-TCR to flag known CMV, EBV, HIV or tissue antigen associations. Pre-ART, post-ART and control groups were compared with Wilcoxon signed-rank tests and Holm-Bonferroni correction. Entries here come from immuneACCESS through TCRdb and include only in-frame sequences with V and J called. Some clones fail to appear in such tables; in the studies checked, an unresolved V gene covers under half of the shortfall, and the cause of the remainder is unknown. For V, J and clone size, that table is used; D and trimming come from the DNA. The sample includes roughly 10,000 clones, with about four fifths observed a single time. Around a sixth of the sample rests with the top ten.

Concerning this clone itself: The clone's antigen remains unknown. There are no base qualities to consult, and no much larger clone falls within one base.

The sequenced sample was unsorted PBMCs, obtained 1.8 years after starting antiretroviral therapy. The receptor comes from a man between 35 and 55 years old with HIV.

The nucleotides are TGCGCCAGCAGCCAAGAGAACCATCAGCCCCAGCATTTT. Its coded protein is CASSQENHQPQHF. The sequence joins TRBV4-3 to TRBJ1-5; a confident D gene designation cannot be given. Trimming costs V 0 bases and J 5 bases, and their ends lie 5 bases apart. From the cysteine up to the phenylalanine, the CDR3 has a length of 13 residues. Only the CDR3 DNA is retained, 39 bases long and in frame from the first base. For CDR1 and CDR2, the germline V gene lists LGHNA and YSLEER.